This TCR beta chain was recovered during a study of T cell responses to AZD1222 COVID-19 vaccine. The study, taken as a whole, reports: Clonal diversity was possibly underestimated, and the donors were mostly white British, with more females. Researchers report vaccine-associated CD4 TCRs spanning spike, with dominance at 160-218 and 743-854. Targets within unmutated variant regions were reportedly found for nearly half of spike-specific TCRs.

This clone showed up just once. Its antigen is unknown. This CDR3 comprises 16 residues. Germline V gene lookup returns CDR1 MNHNS and CDR2 SASEGT. V lost 3 bases to trimming and J lost 2 bases, with 15 bases between them. The assay was immunoSEQ multiplex PCR, and TCRdb's table has in-frame clones only and misses some. There are 120,000 to 150,000 clones in the sample; 82% occur only once, and about 4% lies in the top ten. This material consisted of peripheral blood, taken on day 0 of MenACWY control vaccination. The clonotype comes from an adult in good health. The chain couples TRBV6-1 to TRBJ2-3; D possibly uses TRBD1 or TRBD2 (6 bases each). The DNA of the CDR3 is TGTGCCAGCAGTGACCCCTGGGGGGCTTACACAGATACGCAGTATTTT. Translated, it gives CASSDPWGAYTDTQYF.